The clone carrying this T cell receptor beta chain was seen a handful of times. Its antigen is unknown. Alongside a J-beta primer mix, a sample-barcoded 5' primer served in a second PCR lasting roughly 7 to 11 cycles. Unique molecular identifiers of 12 random nucleotides labeled each cDNA. TCRdb re-analysed the 5' RACE reads in MiXCR, keeping a single row per CDR3 protein. The sample has 1.5 million to 2 million distinct CDR3 sequences, roughly a third seen once. The data were taken from a study of blood T cells in healthy people across ages. Study observations and caveats: Diversity estimated from one million T cells was considered an underestimate.

The CDR3 is made up of 14 amino acids. Trimming took 3 bases from V and 6 from J; bases not matched to a gene: 7. The germline gives CDR1 DFQATT, CDR2 SNEGSKA (reference sequence). The chain recombines TRBV20-1 with TRBJ1-1, with 10 bases lining up with TRBD1. Sequencing input: blood. This TCR derives from a woman aged 25 to 39 in good health. The CDR3 protein is CSAREDRGQSEAFF. The CDR3 DNA is TGCAGTGCTAGGGAAGACAGGGGGCAGTCTGAAGCTTTCTTT.